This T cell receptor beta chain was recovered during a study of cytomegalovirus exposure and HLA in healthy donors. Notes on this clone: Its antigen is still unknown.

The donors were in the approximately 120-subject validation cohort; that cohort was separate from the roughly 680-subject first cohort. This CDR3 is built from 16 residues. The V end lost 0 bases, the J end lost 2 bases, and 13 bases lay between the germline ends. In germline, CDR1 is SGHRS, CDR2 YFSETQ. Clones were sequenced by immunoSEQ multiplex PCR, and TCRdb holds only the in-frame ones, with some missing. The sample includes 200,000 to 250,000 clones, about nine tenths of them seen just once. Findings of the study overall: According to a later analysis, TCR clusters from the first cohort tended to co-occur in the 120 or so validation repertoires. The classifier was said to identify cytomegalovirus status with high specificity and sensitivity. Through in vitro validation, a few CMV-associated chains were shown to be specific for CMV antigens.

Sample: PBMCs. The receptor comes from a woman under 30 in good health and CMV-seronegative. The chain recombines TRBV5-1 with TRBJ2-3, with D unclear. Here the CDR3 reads CASSLVGARLTDTQYF. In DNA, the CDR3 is TGCGCCAGCAGCTTGGTTGGCGCCAGACTCACAGATACGCAGTATTTT.